Listed below are T cell receptor beta chains from one sample, sequenced in a study of shared clonotypes between healthy human individuals. The data were produced by immunoSEQ multiplex PCR, yet TCRdb's version contains in-frame clones alone and is incomplete. Among about 1.5 million clones listed, approximately 98% were seen once. The specimen sequenced was naive CD4+ T cells sorted from blood. These receptors were collected from a man between 25 and 39 years old in good health. The CDR3 runs from the conserved cysteine through the conserved F or W. A D gene is named only where the DNA matches it firmly. Clone size is given for some rows only: seen once, a few or many times, or a class if the clone is expanded.

j_call d_call v_call clone_size cdr3_nt cdr3_aa
TRBJ2-7 . TRBV15 . TGTGCCACCAGCAGAGAGGCCGTCAGGGTTTCGTCCGAGCAGTACTTC CATSREAVRVSSEQYF
TRBJ2-7 . TRBV9 . TGTGCCAGCAGCCGACGACAGGCCTCCTACGAGCAGTACTTC CASSRRQASYEQYF
TRBJ1-3 . TRBV5-8 once TGTGCCAGCAGCCTCCGGGACCGTGGAAACACCATATATTTT CASSLRDRGNTIYF
TRBJ2-1 TRBD2 TRBV5-4 . TGTGCCAGCAGCTTGGTCCCCATTATGACTAGCGAGAATGAGCAGTTCTTC CASSLVPIMTSENEQFF
TRBJ1-2 . TRBV2 . TGTGCCAGCAGTGACGTGGGGGCTGTTGGCTACACCTTC CASSDVGAVGYTF
TRBJ1-2 . TRBV5-4 . TGTGCCAGCAGCCTGCAAGTCGATGGCTACACCTTC CASSLQVDGYTF
TRBJ2-3 TRBD2 TRBV28 . TGTGCCAGCACCCTGACTAGCGGGAAAAGGCAAGATACGCAGTATTTT CASTLTSGKRQDTQYF
TRBJ1-4 . TRBV5-5 . TGTGCCAGCAGCTTCCCAGCAGCTGAAAAACTGTTTTTT CASSFPAAEKLFF
TRBJ2-3 . TRBV5-1 . TGCGCCAGCAGCTCTATATCTACAGATACGCAGTATTTT CASSSISTDTQYF
TRBJ2-2 TRBD1 TRBV27 . TGTGCCAGCAGTATACACGGGACAGGGATGTGGCTGGGGGAGCTGTTTTTT CASSIHGTGMWLGELFF
TRBJ1-4 TRBD1 TRBV5-1 . TGCGCCAGCAGATTCGGAGACAGGGGCCTCTCTTATGAAAAACTGTTTTTT CASRFGDRGLSYEKLFF
TRBJ2-2 . TRBV25-1 . TGTGCCAGCAGTGAGCTAGCTCTTGACGCCGGGGAGCTGTTTTTT CASSELALDAGELFF
TRBJ2-1 TRBD2 TRBV10-3 . TGTGCCATCAGTGACAAAGCGGGAGATCAGTTCTTC CAISDKAGDQFF
TRBJ2-2 . TRBV11-3 . TGTGCCAGCAGCCCCTGGTCGGCTGAGCCGAACACCGGGGAGCTGTTTTTT CASSPWSAEPNTGELFF
TRBJ2-3 . TRBV5-1 . TGCGCCAGCAGCTTGTTTGTTACTAGCACAGATACGCAGTATTTT CASSLFVTSTDTQYF
TRBJ2-1 TRBD2 TRBV27 . TGTGCCAGCAGTTTGAGAGCGGGAGCGGGGTACAATGAGCAGTTCTTC CASSLRAGAGYNEQFF
TRBJ1-5 . TRBV28 . TGTGCCAGCAGCCCAACGACAGGAATGATCAGCCCCCAGCATTTT CASSPTTGMISPQHF
TRBJ2-1 TRBD1 TRBV5-1 . TGCGCCAGCAGCTTATTTAGCGCAGGGGGCTCCTACAATGAGCAGTTCTTC CASSLFSAGGSYNEQFF
TRBJ1-2 . TRBV9 . TGTGCCAGCAGCGTATCTGACCTCCCATCAGCTAACTATGGCTACACCTTC CASSVSDLPSANYGYTF
TRBJ2-7 TRBD2 TRBV18 . TGTGCCAGCTCACCGGGACTAGCGGGAGGGACCTACGAGCAGTACTTC CASSPGLAGGTYEQYF
TRBJ2-7 . TRBV14 . TGTGCCAGCAGCCAAGTCCCTATACGGCAAAACGAGCAGTACTTC CASSQVPIRQNEQYF
TRBJ2-1 . TRBV6-6 . TGTGCCAGCAGTTACCTAGCTAGTATCTACAATGAGCAGTTCTTC CASSYLASIYNEQFF
TRBJ1-2 . TRBV19 . TGTGCCAGTAGTACCACCTATGGCTACACCTTC CASSTTYGYTF
TRBJ2-1 . TRBV7-3 . TGTGCCAGCAGCTTATTCACGGGAGACAATGAGCAGTTCTTC CASSLFTGDNEQFF
TRBJ2-7 . TRBV7-6 once TGTGCCAGCAGCCACAGACAGAACGAGCAGTACTTC CASSHRQNEQYF
TRBJ1-2 . TRBV18 . TGTGCCAGCTCAGTACCCCAAGGGGACTACACCTTC CASSVPQGDYTF
TRBJ2-4 TRBD1 TRBV7-9 . TGTGCCAGCAGTTCAGGGGGCTTTGGTGGCAAAAACATTCAGTACTTC CASSSGGFGGKNIQYF
TRBJ2-1 TRBD2 TRBV7-9 . TGTGCCAGCAGCTTAATACGGGAGGGCCCTTTATGGTTCTTC CASSLIREGPLWFF